This T cell receptor beta chain was identified in a study of blood T cell repertoires in COVID-19 (TCRdb year 2020). For the wider study: Samples covering the acute and convalescent phases of COVID-19 were provided by collaborators in the United States, Italy and Spain. The material from the prospective study consisted of cDNA or gDNA derived from T cells, B-cell-depleted T cells, or PBMCs. Subjects who had been exposed to COVID-19, were actively infected with it, or had recovered from it provided the deeply sampled blood TCRbeta repertoires that made up the dataset. The repertoires were made available in a free public database intended to serve as a resource for research on the immune response to SARS-CoV-2. Samples came from the ongoing ImmuneRACE study (first 160 participants) plus 1,254 subjects from 6 global collaborators. The sample metadata nearly always contained a de-identified subject ID, COVID-19 status, age in years and sex. Where available, HLA class I and class II types were taken from metadata supplied by the sample provider and were not determined by assay-based typing.

The collaborating institutions used their own protocols to collect whole blood in K2EDTA tubes. For TCRbeta analysis, collaborators shipped samples in one of three forms: frozen whole blood, isolated PBMCs, or DNA extracted from either of those sample types. General study outcomes and caveats: Clinical and demographic metadata were provided uncurated, with the amount varying by source and participant.

TCRbeta CDR3 regions were amplified from genomic DNA using the immunoSEQ Assay, a bias-controlled multiplex PCR. The paper's processing steps were these. The number of nucleated cells in each sample was estimated by amplification of reference gene primers within the assay. To quantify the absolute abundance of each unique TCRbeta CDR3 rearrangement, sequence reads were collapsed and filtered. For each sample, productive Simpson clonality was calculated as the square root of Simpson's diversity index across productive rearrangements. TCRdb carries this immuneACCESS record with in-frame sequences only. Its versions omit some clonotypes, under half of them owing to an unresolved V gene in the studies checked, with the rest unexplained. V, J and clone size reflect that table, while D and trimming were determined from the DNA. Counted in this sample were roughly 150,000 clones; 81% of them appeared once. The biggest ten clones account for 11% of the sample.

Comment on this clone: Its cognate antigen has yet to be identified. Base qualities are not at hand, and no much larger clone is one base apart.

V ends up 2 bases short and J 5 bases short, with an unmatched junction base count of 8. Sequences MRHNA (CDR1) and SNTAGT (CDR2) are obtained from the germline V gene. Counted from cysteine to phenylalanine, this CDR3 has 16 amino acids. Only CDR3 DNA is held: 48 bases, read in frame from base 1. The receptor was derived from a man between 60 and 70 years old with active or convalescent COVID-19. The sequencing input was peripheral blood. The V and J segments used are TRBV6-4 and TRBJ2-1; TRBD2 aligns with 8 central bases. The CDR3 loop reads CASSDVIRGGHNEQFF. The DNA sequence is TGTGCCAGCAGTGACGTTATACGGGGGGGACACAATGAGCAGTTCTTC.